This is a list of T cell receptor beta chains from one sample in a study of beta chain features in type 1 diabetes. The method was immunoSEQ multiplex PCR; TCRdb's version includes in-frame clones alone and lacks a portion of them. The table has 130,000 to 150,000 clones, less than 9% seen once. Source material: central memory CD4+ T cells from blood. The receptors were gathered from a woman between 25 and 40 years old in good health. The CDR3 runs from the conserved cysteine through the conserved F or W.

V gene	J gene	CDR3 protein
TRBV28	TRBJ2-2	CASDRGGDGELFF
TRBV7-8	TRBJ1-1	CASSFTGTANTEAFF
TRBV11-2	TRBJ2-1	CASSSAASWSSYNEQFF
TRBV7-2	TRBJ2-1	CASSLALAGGDEQFF
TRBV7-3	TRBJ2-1	CASSLAGTGLFF
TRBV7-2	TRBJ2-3	CASSRTQVGGRDTQYF
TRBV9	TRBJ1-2	CASSGGTGGDYGYTF
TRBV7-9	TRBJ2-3	CASSQESFVGAQYF
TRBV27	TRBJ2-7	CASSPLGGGNHAYEQYF
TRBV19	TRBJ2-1	CASSIGGLAGTVEQFF
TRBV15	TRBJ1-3	CATSRGGGSRNTIYF
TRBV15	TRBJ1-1	CATSSQGTEAFF
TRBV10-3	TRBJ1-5	CAISEGDSSNQPQHF
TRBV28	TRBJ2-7	CASGLAQVHEQYF
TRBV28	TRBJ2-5	CASAPLAGGLETQYF
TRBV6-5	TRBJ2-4	CASSDPGEAYIQYF
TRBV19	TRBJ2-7	CASSRWDTSSYEQYF
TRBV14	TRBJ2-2	CASSNRMGLATGELFF